Reported below is one T cell receptor beta chain. This receptor's antigen is unknown. Per-base quality was not reported, and no clone a single base away is much larger than it. This record comes from a study of T cell responses to AZD1222 COVID-19 vaccine (dated by TCRdb to 2020 to 2022). As for the study more broadly: A total of approximately 240 trial participants underwent TCR sequencing, of whom 207 received two doses of AZD1222 and around 26 received two doses of the MenACWY control vaccine. Trial participants were enrolled into age subgroups of 18-55, 56-69 and 70-plus years, which contained about 160, 30 and 59 TCR-sequenced participants, respectively. The research as a whole found: The 56-69-year group was small, and its depth increase did not reach significance, likely because of low power. Reportedly, close to half of the unique spike-specific TCRs recognized epitopes lying outside the regions that are mutated in the B.1.351 and B.1.1.7 variants. Participants were mostly white British, with more females than males. The authors suggested clonal diversity may have been underestimated. The vaccine-associated CD4 TCRs covered the entire spike protein, and the dominant responses fell in regions 160-218 and 743-854. After two AZD1222 doses, both the breadth and the depth of spike-specific TCRs were significantly higher than at day 0 and than in MenACWY recipients. Only five to seven AZD1222 recipients were SARS-CoV-2 seropositive at baseline, limiting conclusions about previously exposed vaccinees. Because no samples from the day 14 peak response were available, repertoires could be characterized only after the peak T cell response.

The time point label, read with the paper, signifies: about 28 days (+/-7) after the second vaccine dose. AZD1222 recipients with second doses at about 4 weeks or about 12 weeks were pooled, because spike-specific TCR depth and breadth did not differ between schedules. Vaccinee samples came from UK trials COV001 and COV002, including a single-blind randomized controlled phase 2/3 trial of AZD1222 (ChAdOx1 nCoV-19) in healthy adults. Trial participant PBMC samples were collected at day 0 and day 28 after the second dose for TCRbeta chain sequencing. V loses 5 bases at its end and J loses 3 bases; junction bases beyond the gene matches: 6. From its cysteine to its phenylalanine, the CDR3 spans 15 amino acids. Only the CDR3 portion is preserved as DNA: 45 bases, with reading frame beginning at the first base. Taken from the germline V gene (reference sequence), the CDR1 and CDR2 loops are SEHNR and FQNEAQ.

The CDR3 regions of human TCRbeta chains were subjected to immunosequencing. Per the original workflow: TCRs in the repertoires were compared against a reference library of SARS-CoV-2-specific TCRs that had been generated with the MIRA antigen-specificity platform. Breadth was defined as the fraction of unique TCRs that were SARS-CoV-2-associated. Depth was defined as the fraction of total T cells that were SARS-CoV-2-associated. Using the MIRA data, each spike-specific TCR was mapped to the spike region that the TCR reacts to and placed in a CD4 or CD8 class. Log10-transformed breadth and depth values were compared by one-way ANOVA with Sidak's multiple comparisons tests. The clones in this table, taken by TCRdb from immuneACCESS, are in-frame only. Not every clone is retained; where verified, under half of the shortfall comes from an unresolved V gene, and the cause of the rest is unknown. For V, J and clone size, that table is used; D and trimming come from the DNA. Recorded for this sample are some 180,000 clones; over 90% of them occurred a single time. About 1.9% of the sample belongs to the ten largest clones.

The specimen was peripheral blood, collected 28 days after the second AZD1222 dose. This chain joins TRBV7-9 to TRBJ1-4, with TRBD1 identical over 7 junction bases. The sequence derives from an adult who received the AZD1222 COVID-19 vaccine. The CDR3 region: CASSTNRGPNEKLFF. The nucleotides are TGTGCCAGCAGCACCAACAGGGGCCCTAATGAAAAACTGTTTTTT.